This record looks at one T cell receptor (beta chain) sequence and its context. Its antigen is not known. Generation of TCR cDNA used 5'RACE template switching (which added a universal primer site and UMIs). One entry per CDR3 protein results from TCRdb running MiXCR on the 5' RACE reads. The table has approximately 550,000 distinct CDR3 sequences, 19% seen once; the top ten hold roughly an eighth. CDR1 SGHDT and CDR2 YYEEEE come from the germline V gene. After removal of 4 bases from V and 1 base from J, the junction contained 3 bases not matched to a gene. The CDR3 totals 14 residues. This entry comes from a study of T cells after yellow fever vaccination. Points from the study as a whole: FACS-sorted repertoires could harbor abundant contaminating bulk-population clonotypes. Weaker, the secondary response peaked sooner, at day 5 versus 15. Post-booster repertoires again held most primary-vaccination clones (just under 97% CD4, 75% to 90% CD8).

The chain joins TRBV5-6 to TRBJ1-1; 8 bases are a match to TRBD1. The sequence came from a man aged 25-45 years who received the YFV17D yellow fever vaccine. Source: PBMCs, taken 15 days after the yellow fever booster vaccination. CDR3 sequence (DNA): TGTGCCAGCAGCATGGGACAGGCGAACACTGAAGCTTTCTTT. This encodes CASSMGQANTEAFF.